These 12 T cell receptor beta chains came from one sample sequenced in a study of T-cell memory formation after mild COVID-19. Via MiXCR, TCRdb re-called the 5' RACE reads, giving one row per CDR3 protein. The sample shows approximately 210,000 distinct CDR3 sequences, about 10% of them seen only once. Sequencing input: PBMCs or a T cell subset sorted from them (not recorded which). The receptor set was obtained from a man aged 18 to 30 who had mild COVID-19 (a few samples of this study predate the infection). Cell type and time point are not known.

This clonotype occurred a few times. V and J are TRBV4-2 and TRBJ2-2; possibly TRBD2 for D (7 bases). This CDR3 spans 17 amino acids. Germline V lookup: CDR1 LGHNA, CDR2 YNFKEQ. Trimming removed 1 base from V and 2 bases from J, with 14 bases in between. CDR3 in amino acids: CASSQVGGGDNTGELFF. DNA for the CDR3: TGTGCCAGCAGCCAAGTTGGCGGGGGCGATAACACCGGGGAGCTGTTTTTT.

This clonotype was counted a few times. The J gene is TRBJ2-3, the V gene TRBV5-1; 7 bases line up with TRBD2. CDR1 SGHRS and CDR2 YFSETQ come from the germline V gene. This CDR3 region has 15 residues. The J segment lost 6 bases and the V segment lost 4 bases, leaving 11 bases of the junction unmatched. The CDR3 DNA follows: TGCGCCAGCAGCCCCTTGACGGGGCGGGGGGATACGCAGTATTTT. Translation: CASSPLTGRGDTQYF.

This chain connects TRBV9 to TRBJ1-1, with D uncertain. V was shortened by 0 bases and J by 0 bases, with 12 bases between the two germline ends. This CDR3 has 16 amino acids. CDR1 is SGDLS, CDR2 YYNGEE, per germline. DNA of the CDR3: TGTGCCAGCAGCGTAGTGGGAGGCTCCTTGAACACTGAAGCTTTCTTT. Translated: CASSVVGGSLNTEAFF.

This clonotype appeared a few times. The chain couples TRBV6-1 to TRBJ2-5; D may correspond to TRBD1 or TRBD2 (5 bases each). The CDR3 length is 13 residues. V lost 8 bases, J lost 4 bases, and 14 bases lay in between. From germline, CDR1 is MNHNS and CDR2 SASEGT. The CDR3 sequence is CASPNRGTETQYF. The CDR3 DNA follows: TGTGCCAGCCCTAATCGTGGGACAGAGACCCAGTACTTC.

Ten or more counts support this clonotype. This chain uses TRBV7-2 with TRBJ2-3; 9 positions agree with TRBD1. Losses at the gene ends were 4 bases for V and 4 bases for J; bases not matched to a gene: 3. CDR3 length: 14 amino acids. The germline V gene encodes CDR1 SGHTA and CDR2 FQGNSA. CDR3 nucleotides: TGTGCCAGCAGCTACAGGACAGGGGCAGATACGCAGTATTTT. Its protein is CASSYRTGADTQYF.

The rearrangement joins TRBV20-1 to TRBJ1-1; D not certain. CDR3 length: 14 residues. Per germline, CDR1 DFQATT and CDR2 SNEGSKA (reference sequence). V was shortened by 0 bases and J by 3 bases, with 11 bases between the two germline ends. CDR3 DNA sequence: TGCAGTGCTAGAGATGGAGACCCCTACACTGAAGCTTTCTTT. Protein: CSARDGDPYTEAFF.

The gene calls are TRBV19 and TRBJ2-6; 7 nucleotides agree with TRBD1. The germline V gene has CDR1 LNHDA and CDR2 SQIVND (reference sequence). The CDR3 is made up of 15 amino acids. V was pared by 6 bases and J by 3 bases, with 5 bases of the junction left unmatched. The CDR3 reads CASSSTGNGANVLTF. The DNA of the CDR3 is TGTGCCAGTAGCTCGACAGGGAATGGGGCCAACGTCCTGACTTTC.

The chain is built from TRBV9 and TRBJ2-5; 15 nucleotides align to TRBD2. The V and J ends lost 4 bases and 5 bases, in that order; junction bases with no gene match: 6. This CDR3 is 16 amino acids long. Per the germline V gene, CDR1 is SGDLS and CDR2 is YYNGEE. The CDR3 DNA reads as TGTGCCAGCAGCTTCAGGACTAGCGGGGGGGCGGAGACCCAGTACTTC. Translated, it gives CASSFRTSGGAETQYF.

A few counts support this clonotype. This chain links TRBV2 with TRBJ2-2; perhaps TRBD1 as D (6 bases). Germline assignment: CDR1 SNHLY and CDR2 FYNNEI. V lost 6 bases and J lost 7, with 18 bases in between. The CDR3 is 15 amino acids. Here the CDR3 DNA reads TGTGCCAGCAGCTTGCAGGGGCCTCTCAGCGGGGAGCTGTTTTTT. It is translated as CASSLQGPLSGELFF.

This sequence joins TRBV5-1 and TRBJ1-1; D gene uncertain. Germline CDR1 SGHRS, CDR2 YFSETQ. V was clipped by 1 base and J by 1 base, with 11 bases between them. The CDR3 is 15 amino acids. The chain's CDR3 is CASSLRDFPNTEAFF. CDR3 coding DNA: TGCGCCAGCAGCTTGAGAGATTTCCCGAACACTGAAGCTTTCTTT.

V gene TRBV7-8 combines with J gene TRBJ2-1, with D maybe TRBD1 (5 bases). This CDR3 spans 15 amino acids. The V gene lost 1 base and the J gene lost 3 bases, with 10 bases spanning the gap. Germline V CDR1 and CDR2: SGHVS, FQNEAQ. The DNA of the CDR3 is TGTGCCAGCAGCTTAGACCCCCAGGGCTACAATGAGCAGTTCTTC. Its protein is CASSLDPQGYNEQFF.

This clonotype was counted only a few times. The chain carries TRBV20-1 and TRBJ1-1; D is uncertain. CDR3 length: 14 amino acids. The germline V gene has CDR1 DFQATT and CDR2 SNEGSKA (reference sequence). V lost 3 bases to trimming and J lost 0 bases, with 11 bases between them. Written as DNA, the CDR3 is TGCAGTGCTAGCAGAGGACCTATGAACACTGAAGCTTTCTTT. This sequence encodes CSASRGPMNTEAFF.